These 18 T cell receptor beta chains originate from one sample sequenced in a study of blood T cell repertoires in COVID-19. Profiled with immunoSEQ multiplex PCR; TCRdb holds only in-frame clones, not every one. The sample lists roughly 140,000 clones, 80% to 90% occurring once. Sequencing was performed on peripheral blood. These receptors were collected from a woman aged 50 to 65 in a cohort sampled during active or convalescent COVID-19.

This sequence joins TRBV15 and TRBJ2-5; 9 bases fit TRBD2. The CDR3 sequence is 15 residues long. V shed 3 bases, J shed 3 bases, and the junction held 5 bases outside the gene matches. Germline CDR1 reads LNHNV; CDR2 reads YYDKDF (reference sequence). This chain's CDR3 is CATSRGAGGKETQYF. The CDR3 DNA follows: TGTGCCACCAGCAGGGGAGCGGGGGGCAAAGAGACCCAGTACTTC.

The chain carries TRBV12-3 or TRBV12-4 and TRBJ2-7; weak D call: TRBD1 (5 bases). V lost 5 bases and J 5 bases, leaving 13 bases between the germline ends. This CDR3 is 13 amino acids long. The DNA for the CDR3 is TGTGCCAGCAGTCGGACAACCGGCCACGAGCAGTACTTC. It encodes CASSRTTGHEQYF.

The CDR3 DNA follows: TGCGCCAGCAGCTTGGCAGAGGGCTATGGCTACACCTTC. Its protein is CASSLAEGYGYTF. V usage is TRBV5-1 and J usage is TRBJ1-2, with no clear D. Germline loops: CDR1 SGHRS, CDR2 YFSETQ. The CDR3 covers 13 residues. V was clipped by 0 bases and J by 4 bases, with 7 bases between them.

The rearrangement joins TRBV18 to TRBJ2-6, with no clear D. The V and J ends lost 4 bases and 0 bases respectively, with 4 bases between them. The CDR3 runs 14 residues. Germline V gene lookup returns CDR1 KGHSH and CDR2 LQKENI. CDR3 loop: CASSLDSGANVLTF. The CDR3 region has the DNA TGTGCCAGCTCACTAGACTCTGGGGCCAACGTCCTGACTTTC.

The J gene is TRBJ1-5, the V gene TRBV9; no clear D gene. The CDR3 runs to 13 residues. Germline CDR1 and CDR2: SGDLS and YYNGEE. The V end was cut by 2 bases, the J end by 7 bases, with 10 bases between. This CDR3 is CASSVGGGQPQHF. As DNA, the CDR3 is TGTGCCAGCAGCGTCGGTGGAGGCCAGCCCCAGCATTTT.

A few counts support this clone. CDR3 region: CASSIGSYNSPLHF. The CDR3 nucleotides are TGTGCCAGCAGTATTGGGAGCTATAATTCACCCCTCCACTTT. The chain combines TRBV6-4 with TRBJ1-6; D not resolved. This CDR3 region has 14 residues. V dropped 5 bases and J dropped 3 bases, with 8 bases sitting between them. Germline CDR1 MRHNA, CDR2 SNTAGT.

This clone was seen a single time. The chain is built from TRBV19 and TRBJ1-3; D is undetermined. Deletions cut 3 bases from V and 3 bases from J, with 9 bases between. CDR1 is LNHDA and CDR2 is SQIVND in the germline V gene (reference sequence). The length of the CDR3 is 14 residues. CDR3 loop: CASSIRWSGNTIYF. CDR3 nucleotide sequence: TGTGCCAGTAGTATTCGGTGGAGTGGAAACACCATATATTTT.

J is TRBJ2-1 and V is TRBV10-1; D perhaps matches TRBD1 (5 bases). The V and J ends lost 2 bases and 4 bases respectively, with 9 bases between them. The germline CDR1 and CDR2 sequences are WNHNN and SYGVQD (reference sequence). This CDR3 is 14 amino acids long. The CDR3 reads CASSERQGYNEQFF. Written as DNA, the CDR3 is TGCGCCAGCAGTGAGCGGCAGGGTTACAATGAGCAGTTCTTC.

The CDR3 region is CASSIGRTATNEKLFF. DNA of the CDR3: TGTGCCAGTAGTATAGGTAGGACAGCAACTAATGAAAAACTGTTTTTT. The rearrangement joins TRBV19 to TRBJ1-4; maybe TRBD1 (6 bases). The V end was cut by 1 base, the J end by 0 bases, with 9 bases between. CDR3 length: 16 amino acids. CDR1 and CDR2 (germline): LNHDA, SQIVND (reference sequence).

The rearrangement links TRBV30 to TRBJ1-1; D is unclear. The V end lost 0 bases, the J end lost 1 base, and 12 bases lay between the germline ends. CDR1 and CDR2 from the germline V gene are GTSNPN and SVGIG (reference sequence). CDR3 length: 15 amino acids. CDR3 region: CAWSVLGRKNTEAFF. DNA of the CDR3: TGTGCCTGGAGTGTACTGGGCAGAAAGAACACTGAAGCTTTCTTT.

This clone was seen more than once but under ten times. The gene calls are TRBV3-1 (or the pseudogene TRBV3-2) and TRBJ1-5, with unresolved D. V lost 0 bases and J 4 bases, leaving 4 bases between the germline ends. Germline V gives CDR1 LGHDT, CDR2 YNNKEL (reference sequence). CDR3 size: 13 residues. The CDR3 coding sequence is TGTGCCAGCAGCCAAGATCTGAATCAGCCCCAGCATTTT. This sequence encodes CASSQDLNQPQHF.

This clone appeared a single time. The rearrangement links TRBV19 to TRBJ1-2; D not resolved. Germline loops: CDR1 LNHDA, CDR2 SQIVND (reference sequence). The V end was cut by 3 bases, the J end by 5 bases, with 10 bases between. The CDR3 is 13 amino acids. The CDR3 spells CASSISGFYGYTF. The CDR3 DNA is TGTGCCAGTAGTATCTCCGGGTTTTATGGCTACACCTTC.

The chain couples TRBV4-1 to TRBJ1-2, with 7 positions matching TRBD1. The CDR3 has 15 residues. CDR1 and CDR2 from the germline V gene are MGHRA and YSYEKL. The V segment lost 6 bases and the J segment 4 bases; nucleotides outside the gene matches: 11. Written as DNA, the CDR3 is TGCGCCAGCAGTCAACAGGAACAGGGGTCCTATGGCTACACCTTC. Encoded protein: CASSQQEQGSYGYTF.

The rearrangement uses TRBV11-2 and TRBJ1-1; D is unresolved. The CDR3 has 15 residues. The V gene lost 5 bases and the J gene lost 0 bases, with 13 bases spanning the gap. Germline CDR1 SGHAT, CDR2 FQNNGV. DNA of the CDR3: TGTGCCAGCAGCACTAGACTGATCATGAACACTGAAGCTTTCTTT. Amino acids: CASSTRLIMNTEAFF.

The chain combines TRBV11-2 with TRBJ2-1; 12 bases match TRBD2. V lost 6 bases to trimming and J lost 8 bases; unmatched junction nucleotides: 8. Germline V gene data show CDR1 as SGHAT and CDR2 as FQNNGV. This CDR3 contains 15 residues. CDR3 sequence: CASRELAGGGYEQFF. For the CDR3, the DNA is TGTGCCAGCAGGGAACTAGCGGGGGGAGGGTATGAGCAGTTCTTC. The whole variable domain, filled in from reference TRBV11-2 and TRBJ2-1, reads EAGVAQSPRYKIIEKRQSVAFWCNPISGHATLYWYQQILGQGPKLLIQFQNNGVVDDSQLPKDRFSAERLKGVDSTLKIQPAKLEDSAVYLCASRELAGGGYEQFFGPGTRLTVL.

This clone has a single count. The chain links TRBV27 to TRBJ1-3, with 7 bases lining up with TRBD1. This CDR3 comprises 13 residues. V lost 6 bases, J lost 4 bases, and 3 bases stayed unmatched. From germline, CDR1 is MNHEY and CDR2 SMNVEV (reference sequence). CDR3 sequence (DNA): TGTGCCAGCAGGGGGGACAGAGGAAACACCATATATTTT. Encoded protein: CASRGDRGNTIYF.

The V call is TRBV19, the J call TRBJ2-2, with TRBD1 identical over 9 bases. J was trimmed by 4 bases and V by 6 bases; bases with no gene match: 3. Germline CDR1 LNHDA, CDR2 SQIVND (reference sequence). The CDR3 extends over 14 amino acids. CDR3 region: CASSQDRGTGELFF. The CDR3 coding sequence is TGTGCCAGTAGCCAGGACAGGGGCACCGGGGAGCTGTTTTTT.

This clone was seen a few times. The chain links TRBV10-3 to TRBJ2-7, with 11 bases lining up with TRBD1. The V gene end was trimmed by 0 bases and the J gene end by 5 bases; junction bases not matched to a gene: 3. The CDR3 runs to 15 residues. The germline CDR1 and CDR2 sequences are ENHRY and SYGVKD. The CDR3 sequence: CAISESMDRGHEQYF. CDR3 in DNA: TGTGCCATCAGTGAGTCGATGGACAGGGGGCACGAGCAGTACTTC.